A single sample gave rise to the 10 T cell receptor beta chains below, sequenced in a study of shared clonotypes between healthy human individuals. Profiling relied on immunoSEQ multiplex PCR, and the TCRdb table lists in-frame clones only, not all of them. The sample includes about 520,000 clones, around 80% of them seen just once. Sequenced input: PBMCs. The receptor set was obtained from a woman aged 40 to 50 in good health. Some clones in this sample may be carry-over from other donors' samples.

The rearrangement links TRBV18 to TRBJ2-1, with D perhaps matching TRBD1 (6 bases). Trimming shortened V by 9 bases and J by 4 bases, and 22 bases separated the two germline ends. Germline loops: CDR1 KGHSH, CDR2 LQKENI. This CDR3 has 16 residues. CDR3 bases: TGTGCCAGTACGACAGGAGCCGAGAGGGAATACAATGAGCAGTTCTTC. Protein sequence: CASTTGAEREYNEQFF. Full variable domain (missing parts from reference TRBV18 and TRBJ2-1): NAGVMQNPRHLVRRRGQEARLRCSPMKGHSHVYWYRQLPEEGLKFMVYLQKENIIDESGMPKERFSAEFPKEGPSILRIQQVVRGDSAAYFCASTTGAEREYNEQFFGPGTRLTVL.

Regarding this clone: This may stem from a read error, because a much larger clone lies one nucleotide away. The CDR3 protein is CASGASRGSREKLFF. The DNA for the CDR3 is TGTGCCAGCGGAGCGTCGAGGGGCAGCAGGGAAAAACTGTTTTTT. The rearrangement joins TRBV2 to TRBJ1-4; a possible D gene is TRBD1 (5 bases). This CDR3 comprises 15 residues. Trimming removed 8 bases at V and 8 bases at J, with 21 bases between. CDR1 and CDR2 from the germline V gene are SNHLY and FYNNEI.

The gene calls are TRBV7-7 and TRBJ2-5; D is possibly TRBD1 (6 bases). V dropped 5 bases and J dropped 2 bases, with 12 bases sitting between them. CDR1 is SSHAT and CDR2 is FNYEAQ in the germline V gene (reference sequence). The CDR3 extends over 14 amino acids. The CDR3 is CASSPGQFQETQYF. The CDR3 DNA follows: TGTGCCAGCAGCCCAGGACAGTTTCAAGAGACCCAGTACTTC. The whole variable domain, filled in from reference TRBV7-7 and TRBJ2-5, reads GAGVSQSPRYKVTKRGQDVTLRCDPISSHATLYWYQQALGQGPEFLTYFNYEAQPDKSGLPSDRFSAERPEGSISTLTIQRTEQRDSAMYRCASSPGQFQETQYFGPGTRLLVL.

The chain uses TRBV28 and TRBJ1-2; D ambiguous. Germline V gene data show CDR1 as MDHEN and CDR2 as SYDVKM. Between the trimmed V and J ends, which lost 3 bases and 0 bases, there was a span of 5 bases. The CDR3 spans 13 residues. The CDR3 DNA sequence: TGTGCCAGCAGTTTTGGATCTAACTATGGCTACACCTTC. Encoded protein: CASSFGSNYGYTF.

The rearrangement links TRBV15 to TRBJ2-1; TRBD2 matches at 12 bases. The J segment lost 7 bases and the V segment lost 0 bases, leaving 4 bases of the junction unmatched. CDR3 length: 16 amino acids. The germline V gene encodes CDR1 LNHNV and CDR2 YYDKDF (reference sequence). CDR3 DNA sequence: TGTGCCACCAGCAGAGATCAGACTAGCGGGAGTAATGAGCAGTTCTTC. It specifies CATSRDQTSGSNEQFF.

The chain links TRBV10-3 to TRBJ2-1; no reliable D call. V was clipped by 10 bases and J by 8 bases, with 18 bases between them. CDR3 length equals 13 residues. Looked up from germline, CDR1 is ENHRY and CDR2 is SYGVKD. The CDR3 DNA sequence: TGTGCCACCCAGGTCCTTCCGACCCATGAGCAGTTCTTC. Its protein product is CATQVLPTHEQFF.

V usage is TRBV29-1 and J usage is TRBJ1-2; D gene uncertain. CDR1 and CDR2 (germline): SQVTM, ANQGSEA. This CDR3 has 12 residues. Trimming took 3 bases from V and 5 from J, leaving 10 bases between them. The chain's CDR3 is CSVENSKYGYTF. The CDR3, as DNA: TGCAGCGTTGAGAACAGTAAATATGGCTACACCTTC.

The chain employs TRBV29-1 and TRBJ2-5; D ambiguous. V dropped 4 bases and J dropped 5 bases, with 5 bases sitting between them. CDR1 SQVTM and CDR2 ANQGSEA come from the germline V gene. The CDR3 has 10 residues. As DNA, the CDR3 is TGCAGCGTTGCGCTGGAGACCCAGTACTTC. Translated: CSVALETQYF.

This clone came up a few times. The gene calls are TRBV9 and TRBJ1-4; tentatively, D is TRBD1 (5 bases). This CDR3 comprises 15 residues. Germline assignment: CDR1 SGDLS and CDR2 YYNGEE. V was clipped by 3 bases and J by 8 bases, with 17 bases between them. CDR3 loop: CASSDRRDSREKLFF. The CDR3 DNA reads TGTGCCAGCAGCGATCGCAGGGATTCGAGAGAAAAACTGTTTTTT.

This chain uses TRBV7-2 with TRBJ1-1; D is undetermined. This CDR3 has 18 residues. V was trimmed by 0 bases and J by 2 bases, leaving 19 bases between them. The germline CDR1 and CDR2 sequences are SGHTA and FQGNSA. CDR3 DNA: TGTGCCAGCAGCTTAGCTCCTCGGATATCGCTCCCCAACACTGAAGCTTTCTTT. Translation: CASSLAPRISLPNTEAFF.